This T cell receptor (beta chain) was profiled in a study of shared clonotypes between healthy human individuals. Turning to the study itself: The study drew on two women and a few men aged 18 to 49 as donors.

As to this clone: The antigen remains unidentified.

Study observations and caveats: Larger richness was generally estimated for naive than memory subsets. Rarefaction revealed incomplete sorted-subset sequencing despite large depth.

In germline, CDR1 is SEHNR, CDR2 FQNEAQ (reference sequence). The CDR3 runs to 17 residues. With 3 bases clipped from V and 5 bases from J, the junction kept 10 bases outside the gene matches. Measured with immunoSEQ multiplex PCR; TCRdb has only the in-frame clones, and not every one. The table lists approximately 2,200,000 clones, 85% to 95% of them singletons. Naive-designated CD8 cells lacked CD45RO, were positively enriched for CCR7, and omitted terminally differentiated effector memory CD45RA+ cells. Sample: naive CD8+ T cells from PBMCs. The J gene is TRBJ2-2, the V gene TRBV7-9, with TRBD1 matching 9 bases. The source of this sequence is a man aged 18 to 35 in good health. Some clones in this sample may be carry-over from other donors' samples. The CDR3 DNA is TGTGCCAGCAGCTTTCTCCGGGACAGGGTTTGGACCGGGGAGCTGTTTTTT. Encoded protein: CASSFLRDRVWTGELFF.